The clone carrying this T cell receptor beta chain is a singleton in its sample. Its antigen remains unknown. The PCR contained 60 Vbeta and 13 Jbeta primers. TCRdb keeps only in-frame clones here, not all; method: immunoSEQ multiplex PCR. The sample lists 90,000 to 120,000 clones; approximately 73% were seen once. These data come from a study of cytomegalovirus exposure and HLA in healthy donors. Overall study findings and caveats: In a later analysis, HLA-associated TCR beta chains were more clonally expanded than equally common others. Specificity of a few CMV-associated chains for CMV antigens was verified in vitro. The study reported that TCR beta sequences accurately predicted HLA-A and HLA-B alleles in most subjects.

The clonotype comes from a man younger than 40 in good health and CMV-seronegative. Sequenced: PBMCs.

CDR3 nucleotide sequence: TGTGCCAGCTCACCACCACGAGCCGTCACAGATACGCAGTATTTT. Its translation: CASSPPRAVTDTQYF. The J gene is TRBJ2-3, the V gene TRBV18; no firm D call. The CDR3 is 15 amino acids. Looked up from germline, CDR1 is KGHSH and CDR2 is LQKENI. Trimming left V 0 bases short and J 2 bases short, with 9 bases between.